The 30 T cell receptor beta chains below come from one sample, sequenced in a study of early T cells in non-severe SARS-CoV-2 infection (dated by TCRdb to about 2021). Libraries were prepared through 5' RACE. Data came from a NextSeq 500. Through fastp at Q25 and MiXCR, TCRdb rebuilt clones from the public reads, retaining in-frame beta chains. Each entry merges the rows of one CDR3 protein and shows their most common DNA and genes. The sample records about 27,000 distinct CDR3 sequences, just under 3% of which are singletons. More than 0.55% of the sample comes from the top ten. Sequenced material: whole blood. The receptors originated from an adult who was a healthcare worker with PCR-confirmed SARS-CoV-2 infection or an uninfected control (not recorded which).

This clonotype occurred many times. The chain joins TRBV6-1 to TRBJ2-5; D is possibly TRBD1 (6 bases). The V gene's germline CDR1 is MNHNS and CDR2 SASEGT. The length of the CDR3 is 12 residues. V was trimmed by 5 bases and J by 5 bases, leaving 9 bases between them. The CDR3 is CASSRTEETQYF. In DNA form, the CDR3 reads TGTGCCAGCAGTCGGACAGAGGAGACCCAGTACTTC.

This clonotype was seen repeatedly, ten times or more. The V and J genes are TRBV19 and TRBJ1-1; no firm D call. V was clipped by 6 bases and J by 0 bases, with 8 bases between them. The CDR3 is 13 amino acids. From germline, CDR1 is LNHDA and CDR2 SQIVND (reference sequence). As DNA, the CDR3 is TGTGCCAGTAGCCGGAAGGTGAACACTGAAGCTTTCTTT. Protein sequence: CASSRKVNTEAFF.

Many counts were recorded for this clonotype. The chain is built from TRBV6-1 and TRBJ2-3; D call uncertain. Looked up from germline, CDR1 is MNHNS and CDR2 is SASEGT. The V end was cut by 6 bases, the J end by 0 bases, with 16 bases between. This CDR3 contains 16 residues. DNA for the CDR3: TGTGCCAGCAGATCCTTATCGGACCTTAGCACAGATACGCAGTATTTT. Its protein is CASRSLSDLSTDTQYF.

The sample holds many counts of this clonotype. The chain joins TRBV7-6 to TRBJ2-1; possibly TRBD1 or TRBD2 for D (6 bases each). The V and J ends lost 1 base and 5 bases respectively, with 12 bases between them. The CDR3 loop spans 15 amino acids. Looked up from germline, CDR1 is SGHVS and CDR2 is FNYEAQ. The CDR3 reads CASSLGTEGDNEQFF. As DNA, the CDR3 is TGTGCCAGCAGCTTAGGGACGGAGGGGGACAATGAGCAGTTCTTC. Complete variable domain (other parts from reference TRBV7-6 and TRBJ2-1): GAGVSQSPRYKVTKRGQDVALRCDPISGHVSLYWYRQALGQGPEFLTYFNYEAQQDKSGLPNDRFSAERPEGSISTLTIQRTEQRDSAMYRCASSLGTEGDNEQFFGPGTRLTVL.

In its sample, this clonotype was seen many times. The CDR3 DNA reads as TGTGCCAGCAGTTTTGGACAGATAAAAAACATTCAGTACTTC. Its translation: CASSFGQIKNIQYF. The rearrangement joins TRBV6-6 to TRBJ2-4, with D possibly being TRBD1 (6 bases). Germline CDR1 and CDR2: MNHNY and SVGAGI (reference sequence). The V gene lost 4 bases and the J gene lost 4 bases, with 11 bases spanning the gap. This CDR3 spans 14 amino acids.

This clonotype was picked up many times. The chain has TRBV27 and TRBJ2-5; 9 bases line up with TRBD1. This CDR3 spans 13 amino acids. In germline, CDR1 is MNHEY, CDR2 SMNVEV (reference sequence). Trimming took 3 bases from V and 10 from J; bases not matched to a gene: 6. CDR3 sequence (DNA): TGTGCCAGCAGTTTCCCCGGGGACAGGGACCAGTACTTC. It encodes CASSFPGDRDQYF.

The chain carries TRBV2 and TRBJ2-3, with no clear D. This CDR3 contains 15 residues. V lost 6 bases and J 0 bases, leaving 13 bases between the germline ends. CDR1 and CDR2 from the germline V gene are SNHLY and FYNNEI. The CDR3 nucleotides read TGTGCCAGCAGGCCCCAGGCAGGTAGCACAGATACGCAGTATTTT. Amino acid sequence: CASRPQAGSTDTQYF.

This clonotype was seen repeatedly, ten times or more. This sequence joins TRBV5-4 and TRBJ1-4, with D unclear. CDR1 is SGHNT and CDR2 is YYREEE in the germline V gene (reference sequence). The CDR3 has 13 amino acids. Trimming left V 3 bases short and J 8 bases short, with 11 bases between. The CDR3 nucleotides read TGTGCCAGCAGCTACCGTGAACAAGAAAAACTGTTTTTT. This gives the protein CASSYREQEKLFF.

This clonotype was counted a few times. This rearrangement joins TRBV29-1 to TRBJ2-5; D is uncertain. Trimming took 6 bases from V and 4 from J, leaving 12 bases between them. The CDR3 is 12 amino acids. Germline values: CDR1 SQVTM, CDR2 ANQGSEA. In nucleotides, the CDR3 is TGCAGCGTAGGGTTGGTAGGAGAGACCCAGTACTTC. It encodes CSVGLVGETQYF.

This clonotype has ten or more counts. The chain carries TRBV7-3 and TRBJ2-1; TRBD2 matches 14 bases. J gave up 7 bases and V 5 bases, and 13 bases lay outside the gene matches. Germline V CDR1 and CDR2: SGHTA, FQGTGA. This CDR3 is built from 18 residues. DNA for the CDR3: TGTGCCAGCAGCAAATCCGGGACTAGCGGGGGACTTTGGAATGAGCAGTTCTTC. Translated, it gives CASSKSGTSGGLWNEQFF.

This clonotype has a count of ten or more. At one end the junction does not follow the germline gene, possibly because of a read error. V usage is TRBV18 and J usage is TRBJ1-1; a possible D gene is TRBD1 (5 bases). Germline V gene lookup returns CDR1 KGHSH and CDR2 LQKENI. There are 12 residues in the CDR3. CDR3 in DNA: TGTGCCAGCTCACCGACCGGGACTGAAGTTTTCTTT. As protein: CASSPTGTEVFF.

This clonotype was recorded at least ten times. The CDR3 bases are TGCAGTGCTACGGACTTCATGGGGACCCAGTACTTC. It encodes CSATDFMGTQYF. J is TRBJ2-5 and V is TRBV20-1; tentatively, D is TRBD2 (5 bases). Trimming removed 4 bases at V and 7 bases at J, with 13 bases between. Germline V CDR1 and CDR2: DFQATT, SNEGSKA (reference sequence). The CDR3 runs to 12 residues.

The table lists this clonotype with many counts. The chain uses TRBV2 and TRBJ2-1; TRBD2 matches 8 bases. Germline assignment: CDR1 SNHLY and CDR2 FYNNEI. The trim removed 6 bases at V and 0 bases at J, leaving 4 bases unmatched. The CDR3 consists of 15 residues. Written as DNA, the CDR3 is TGTGCCAGCAGAGCCGGGGGGGCCTCCTACAATGAGCAGTTCTTC. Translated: CASRAGGASYNEQFF.

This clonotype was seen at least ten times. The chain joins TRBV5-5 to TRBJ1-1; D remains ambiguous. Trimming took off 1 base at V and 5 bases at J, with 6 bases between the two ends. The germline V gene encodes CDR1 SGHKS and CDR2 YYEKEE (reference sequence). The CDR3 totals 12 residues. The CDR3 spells CASSLIGTEAFF. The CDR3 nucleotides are TGTGCCAGCAGCTTGATAGGTACTGAAGCTTTCTTT.

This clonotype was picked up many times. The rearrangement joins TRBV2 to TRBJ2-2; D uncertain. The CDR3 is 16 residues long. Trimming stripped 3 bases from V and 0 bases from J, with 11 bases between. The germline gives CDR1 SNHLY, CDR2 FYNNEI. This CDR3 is CASSDLETTNTGELFF. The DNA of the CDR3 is TGTGCCAGCAGTGATTTGGAGACGACGAACACCGGGGAGCTGTTTTTT.

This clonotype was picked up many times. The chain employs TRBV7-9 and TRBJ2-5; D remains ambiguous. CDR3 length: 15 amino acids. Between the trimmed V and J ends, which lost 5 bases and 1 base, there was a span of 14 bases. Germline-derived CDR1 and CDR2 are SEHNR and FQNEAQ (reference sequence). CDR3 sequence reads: CASSQRSNFQETQYF. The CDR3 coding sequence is TGTGCCAGCAGCCAACGGTCGAACTTCCAAGAGACCCAGTACTTC.

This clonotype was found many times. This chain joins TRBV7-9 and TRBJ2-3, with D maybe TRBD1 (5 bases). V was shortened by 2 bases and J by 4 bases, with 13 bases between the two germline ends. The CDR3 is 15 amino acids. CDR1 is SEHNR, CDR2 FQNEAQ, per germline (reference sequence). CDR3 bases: TGTGCCAGCAGCTTAATACGTAGGGGTCCAGATACGCAGTATTTT. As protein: CASSLIRRGPDTQYF.

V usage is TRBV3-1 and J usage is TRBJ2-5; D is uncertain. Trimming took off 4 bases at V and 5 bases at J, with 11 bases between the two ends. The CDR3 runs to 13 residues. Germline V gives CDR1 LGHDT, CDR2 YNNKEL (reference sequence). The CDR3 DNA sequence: TGTGCCAGCAGCCTCCCTCCGCAGGAGACCCAGTACTTC. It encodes CASSLPPQETQYF.

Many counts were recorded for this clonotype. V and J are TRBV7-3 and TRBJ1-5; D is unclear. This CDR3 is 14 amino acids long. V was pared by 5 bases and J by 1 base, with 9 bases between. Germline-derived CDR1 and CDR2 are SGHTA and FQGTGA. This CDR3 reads CASSRTWSNQPQHF. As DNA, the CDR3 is TGTGCCAGCAGCCGGACTTGGAGCAATCAGCCCCAGCATTTT.

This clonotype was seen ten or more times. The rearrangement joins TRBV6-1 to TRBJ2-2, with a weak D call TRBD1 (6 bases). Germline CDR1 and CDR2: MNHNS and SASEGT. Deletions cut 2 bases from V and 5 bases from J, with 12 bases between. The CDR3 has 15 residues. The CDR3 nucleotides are TGTGCCAGCAGTGAAACGGGACACAGAACCGGGGAGCTGTTTTTT. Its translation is CASSETGHRTGELFF.

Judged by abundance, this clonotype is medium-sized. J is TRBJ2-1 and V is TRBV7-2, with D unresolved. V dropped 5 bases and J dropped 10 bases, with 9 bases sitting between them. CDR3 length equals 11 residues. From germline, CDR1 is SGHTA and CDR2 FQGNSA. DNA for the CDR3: TGTGCCAGCAGCATCGGGTCAGAGCAGTTCTTC. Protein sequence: CASSIGSEQFF.

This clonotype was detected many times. The CDR3 reads CASSLGGGYNEQFF. Here the CDR3 DNA reads TGTGCCAGCAGCTTAGGCGGGGGGTACAATGAGCAGTTCTTC. This chain uses TRBV7-3 with TRBJ2-1; TRBD2 matches at 8 bases. J lost 4 bases, V lost 2 bases, and 1 base had no gene match. Per germline, CDR1 SGHTA and CDR2 FQGTGA. This CDR3 is built from 14 residues. The entire variable domain, with the rest obtained from reference TRBV7-3 and TRBJ2-1, is as follows: GAGVSQTPSNKVTEKGKYVELRCDPISGHTALYWYRQSLGQGPEFLIYFQGTGAADDSGLPNDRFFAVRPEGSVSTLKIQRTERGDSAVYLCASSLGGGYNEQFFGPGTRLTVL.

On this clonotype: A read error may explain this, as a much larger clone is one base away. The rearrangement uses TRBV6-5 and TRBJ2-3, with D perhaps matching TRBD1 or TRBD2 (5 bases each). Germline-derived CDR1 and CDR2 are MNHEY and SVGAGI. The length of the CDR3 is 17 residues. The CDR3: CASQRGLRQRSTDTRYF. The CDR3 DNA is TGTGCCAGCCAAAGAGGGCTAAGACAGCGAAGCACAGATACGCGGTATTTT.

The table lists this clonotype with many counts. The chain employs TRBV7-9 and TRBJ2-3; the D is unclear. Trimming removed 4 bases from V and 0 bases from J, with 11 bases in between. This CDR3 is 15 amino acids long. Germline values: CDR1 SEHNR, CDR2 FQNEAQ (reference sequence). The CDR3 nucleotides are TGTGCCAGCAGCTCCATTTCACGTAGCACAGATACGCAGTATTTT. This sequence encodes CASSSISRSTDTQYF.

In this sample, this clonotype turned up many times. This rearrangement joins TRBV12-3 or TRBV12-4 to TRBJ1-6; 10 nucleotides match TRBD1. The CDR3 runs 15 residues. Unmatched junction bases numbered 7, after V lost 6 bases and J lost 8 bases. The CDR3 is CASSHRQGAHSPLHF. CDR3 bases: TGTGCCAGCAGCCATAGACAGGGGGCACATTCACCCCTCCACTTT.

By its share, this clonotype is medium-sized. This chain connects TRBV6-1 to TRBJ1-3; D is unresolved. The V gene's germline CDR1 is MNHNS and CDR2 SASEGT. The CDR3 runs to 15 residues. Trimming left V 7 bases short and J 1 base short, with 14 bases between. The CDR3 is CASKAPALSGNTIYF. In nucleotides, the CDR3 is TGTGCCAGCAAGGCCCCGGCCCTGTCTGGAAACACCATATATTTT.

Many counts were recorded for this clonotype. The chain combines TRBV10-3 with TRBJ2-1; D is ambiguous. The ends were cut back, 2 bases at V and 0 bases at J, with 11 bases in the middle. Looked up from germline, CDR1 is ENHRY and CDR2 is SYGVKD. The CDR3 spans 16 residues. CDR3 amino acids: CAISEDVTSSYNEQFF. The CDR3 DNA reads TGTGCCATCAGTGAGGATGTAACGAGCTCCTACAATGAGCAGTTCTTC.

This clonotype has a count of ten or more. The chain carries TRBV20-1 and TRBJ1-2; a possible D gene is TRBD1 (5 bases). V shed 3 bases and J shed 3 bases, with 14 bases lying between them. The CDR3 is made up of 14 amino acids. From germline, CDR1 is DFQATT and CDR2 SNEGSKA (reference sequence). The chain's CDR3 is CSASHPDTYYGYTF. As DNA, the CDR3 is TGCAGTGCTAGTCATCCGGACACTTACTATGGCTACACCTTC.

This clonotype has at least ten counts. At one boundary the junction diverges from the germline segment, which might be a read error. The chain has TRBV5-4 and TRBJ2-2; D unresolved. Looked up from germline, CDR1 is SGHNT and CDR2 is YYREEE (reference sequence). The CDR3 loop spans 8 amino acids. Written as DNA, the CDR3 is TGCCCTCGAGGGGAGCTGTTTTTT. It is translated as CPRGELFF.

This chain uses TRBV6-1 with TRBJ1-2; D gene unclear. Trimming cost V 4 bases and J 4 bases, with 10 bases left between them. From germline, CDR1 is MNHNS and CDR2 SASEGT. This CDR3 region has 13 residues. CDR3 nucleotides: TGTGCCAGCAGTGGGGAGGGTCGCTATGGCTACACCTTC. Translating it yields CASSGEGRYGYTF.